The next 2 T cell receptor beta chains were all read from a single sample in a study of cytotoxic CD8 clonotypes in ibrutinib-treated CLL. TCRdb keeps only in-frame clones here, not all; method: immunoSEQ multiplex PCR. Of about 76,000 clones listed, around 78% are singletons. This specimen was PBMCs, taken after 24 months of ibrutinib treatment. Receptors originate from a human donor with chronic lymphocytic leukemia.

This sequence joins TRBV28 and TRBJ2-7, with TRBD2 matching 13 bases. There are 20 residues in the CDR3. J was trimmed by 7 bases and V by 4 bases; bases with no gene match: 22. Germline V lookup: CDR1 MDHEN, CDR2 SYDVKM. CDR3 coding DNA: TGTGCCAGCAGTTCCCCCCGCGGACTAGCGGGAGTACCCCTCCTGGGGGAGCAGTACTTC. As protein: CASSSPRGLAGVPLLGEQYF.

The CDR3 bases are TGTGCCAGCAGTTACTCTGGGGGGGTAGGCACTGAAGCTTTCTTT. It encodes CASSYSGGVGTEAFF. The chain joins TRBV6-5 to TRBJ1-1; possible D gene TRBD1, 5 bases. Trimming stripped 0 bases from V and 4 bases from J, with 12 bases between. Germline-derived CDR1 and CDR2 are MNHEY and SVGAGI. This CDR3 contains 15 residues.